This T cell receptor beta chain was sequenced for a study of T cell changes during pregnancy in multiple sclerosis. The data were produced by immunoSEQ multiplex PCR, yet TCRdb's version contains in-frame clones alone and is incomplete. The table shows some 35,000 clones, with over 85% occurring only once. V shed 4 bases and J 2 bases; nucleotides not matched to a gene: 2. Per the germline V gene, CDR1 is SQVTM and CDR2 is ANQGSEA. This CDR3 spans 13 amino acids. This clone has just a few counts. The chain joins TRBV29-1 to TRBJ2-7, with 10 nucleotides matching TRBD1. The specimen was CD4+ T cells from peripheral blood mononuclear cells, collected after pregnancy. The sequence was obtained from a female donor in good health, enrolled as a control in a pregnancy study. CDR3 protein: CSVAGTGAYEQYF. Written as DNA, the CDR3 is TGCAGCGTTGCTGGGACAGGGGCCTACGAGCAGTACTTC.